Here is one T cell receptor (beta chain) with its context. This sample was included in a study of PD-L1 blockade in urothelial cancer. J gave up 7 bases and V 3 bases, and 1 base lay outside the gene matches. Germline loops: CDR1 KGHSH, CDR2 LQKENI. This CDR3 contains 13 residues. Method: immunoSEQ multiplex PCR; TCRdb's copy keeps in-frame clones and lacks some. The sample holds around 100,000 clones; about 90% are singletons and the top ten take approximately 1%. This chain uses TRBV18 with TRBJ1-4; 8 positions match TRBD1. Specimen: PBMCs, collected around atezolizumab (anti-PD-L1) treatment. The receptor comes from a woman older than 75 with urothelial cancer. The CDR3 DNA reads as TGTGCCAGCTCACCCCAGGGGGCTGAAAAACTGTTTTTT. This codes for CASSPQGAEKLFF.